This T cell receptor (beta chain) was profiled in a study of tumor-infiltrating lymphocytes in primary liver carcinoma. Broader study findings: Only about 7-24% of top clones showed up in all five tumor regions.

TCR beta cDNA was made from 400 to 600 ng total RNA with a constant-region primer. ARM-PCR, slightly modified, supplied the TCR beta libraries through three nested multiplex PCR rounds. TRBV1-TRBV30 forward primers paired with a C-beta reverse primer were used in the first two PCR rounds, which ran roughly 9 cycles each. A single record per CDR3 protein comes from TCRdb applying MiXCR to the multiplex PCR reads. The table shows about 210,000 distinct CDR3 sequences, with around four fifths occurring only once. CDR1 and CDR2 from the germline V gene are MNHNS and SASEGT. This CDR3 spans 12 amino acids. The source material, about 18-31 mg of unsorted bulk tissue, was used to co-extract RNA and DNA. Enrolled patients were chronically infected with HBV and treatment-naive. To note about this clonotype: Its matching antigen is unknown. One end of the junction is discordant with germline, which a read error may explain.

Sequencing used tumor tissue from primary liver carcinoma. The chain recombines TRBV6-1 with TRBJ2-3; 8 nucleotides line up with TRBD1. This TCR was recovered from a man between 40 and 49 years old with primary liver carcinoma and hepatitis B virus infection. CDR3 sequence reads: CASKLGTGTPYF. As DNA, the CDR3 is TGTGCCAGCAAATTGGGGACAGGCACGCCGTATTTT.